These 16 T cell receptor beta chains were sequenced from one sample in a study of T cells after yellow fever vaccination. Each CDR3 protein gets one entry after TCRdb re-called the 5' RACE reads with MiXCR. The repertoire consists of 500,000 to 700,000 distinct CDR3 sequences, with approximately 21% occurring once and the leading ten covering around 15%. This specimen consisted of PBMCs, obtained 15 days after the yellow fever booster vaccination. Source of these receptors: a young man who received the YFV17D yellow fever vaccine.

The chain is built from TRBV5-4 and TRBJ2-5, with 8 nucleotides matching TRBD1. The V segment lost 0 bases and the J segment 4 bases; nucleotides outside the gene matches: 8. This CDR3 has 16 residues. Per germline, CDR1 SGHNT and CDR2 YYREEE (reference sequence). CDR3 DNA sequence: TGTGCCAGCAGCTTGGAAACAGGGGGAGATGGAGAGACCCAGTACTTC. This sequence encodes CASSLETGGDGETQYF.

For the CDR3, the DNA is TGCGCCAGCAGCTCCCTTGTTGGTAGCGGGAGCGACGAGCAGTACTTC. Its protein product is CASSSLVGSGSDEQYF. V gene TRBV5-1 combines with J gene TRBJ2-7, with 9 bases lining up with TRBD2. The V gene end was trimmed by 3 bases and the J gene end by 5 bases; junction bases not matched to a gene: 12. This CDR3 has 16 amino acids. Germline-derived CDR1 and CDR2 are SGHRS and YFSETQ.

The sample holds a few counts of this clonotype. The rearrangement uses TRBV21-1 and TRBJ1-1; the D call in the table, TRBD1, was not verified against the DNA. TRBV21-1 is recorded as a pseudogene. The CDR3 totals 17 residues. The CDR3 protein is CASSTASPTGRGTEAFF. CDR3 nucleotide sequence: TGTGCCAGCAGCACGGCGTCCCCGACAGGGCGAGGCACTGAAGCTTTCTTT.

This clonotype was seen a handful of times. The chain is built from TRBV7-9 and TRBJ2-2; TRBD1 aligns across 7 bases. Per the germline V gene, CDR1 is SEHNR and CDR2 is FQNEAQ (reference sequence). V trimming: 4 bases; J trimming: 7 bases; junction bases outside the gene matches: 6. The CDR3 totals 14 residues. The CDR3 loop reads CASSSTGDGGELFF. For the CDR3, the DNA is TGTGCCAGCAGCTCTACAGGGGATGGCGGGGAGCTGTTTTTT.

In this sample, this clonotype turned up a few times. The chain links TRBV7-2 to TRBJ2-1, with 8 bases matching TRBD2. V gave up 7 bases and J gave up 1 base; unmatched junction bases: 9. The CDR3 contains 16 residues. CDR1 and CDR2 from the germline V gene are SGHTA and FQGNSA. This CDR3 is CASTNREGVSYNEQFF. DNA of the CDR3: TGTGCCAGCACCAATCGGGAGGGAGTGTCCTACAATGAGCAGTTCTTC.

This clonotype has at least ten counts. The chain combines TRBV5-1 with TRBJ2-2; D not resolved. Deletions cut 3 bases from V and 5 bases from J, with 11 bases between. The length of the CDR3 is 14 residues. The germline V gene encodes CDR1 SGHRS and CDR2 YFSETQ. CDR3 loop: CASSSGGLTGELFF. CDR3 nucleotides: TGCGCCAGCAGCTCCGGTGGGTTGACCGGGGAGCTGTTTTTT.

The sample holds one count of this clonotype. The chain is built from TRBV11-3 and TRBJ2-5; D may be TRBD1 or TRBD2 (5 bases each). CDR1 is SGHNT and CDR2 is YENEEA in the germline V gene. V was cut by 2 bases and J by 7 bases, with 14 bases left in between. This CDR3 contains 14 residues. CDR3 amino acids: CASSLWDVSGTQYF. CDR3 nucleotide sequence: TGTGCCAGCAGCTTATGGGACGTGAGCGGGACCCAGTACTTC.

This clonotype was seen a handful of times. This chain joins TRBV20-1 and TRBJ1-5; D ambiguous. V lost 6 bases and J lost 3, with 18 bases in between. CDR1 and CDR2 from the germline V gene are DFQATT and SNEGSKA (reference sequence). The length of the CDR3 is 15 residues. The CDR3 coding sequence is TGCAGTGCCAATTTGGCCGTCGGTTACAATCAGCCCCAGCATTTT. The encoded protein is CSANLAVGYNQPQHF.

The chain couples TRBV20-1 to TRBJ2-3; no firm D call. This CDR3 spans 11 amino acids. CDR1 DFQATT and CDR2 SNEGSKA come from the germline V gene (reference sequence). The V and J ends lost 2 bases and 5 bases respectively, with 5 bases between them. CDR3 in amino acids: CSARKEDTQYF. The CDR3 region has the DNA TGCAGTGCTAGAAAAGAAGATACGCAGTATTTT.

This clonotype was seen only a few times. The V gene is TRBV7-2, the J gene TRBJ2-5; D may be TRBD2 (5 bases). From germline, CDR1 is SGHTA and CDR2 FQGNSA. V was clipped by 2 bases and J by 5 bases, with 15 bases between them. The CDR3 is 15 residues long. The CDR3 loop reads CASSLTRVQRETQYF. The DNA of the CDR3 is TGTGCCAGCAGCTTAACGAGGGTTCAGAGGGAGACCCAGTACTTC.

The gene calls are TRBV20-1 and TRBJ2-2, with TRBD2 identical over 7 bases. The CDR3 loop spans 14 amino acids. Germline V lookup: CDR1 DFQATT, CDR2 SNEGSKA (reference sequence). With 2 bases clipped from V and 4 bases from J, the junction kept 4 bases outside the gene matches. CDR3 DNA: TGCAGTGCTAGAAGGGGAGGGAGCACCGGGGAGCTGTTTTTT. It encodes CSARRGGSTGELFF.

This clonotype has a handful of counts. J is TRBJ2-2 and V is TRBV20-1; D gene uncertain. The ends were cut back, 5 bases at V and 4 bases at J, with 14 bases in the middle. This CDR3 is built from 14 residues. Germline values: CDR1 DFQATT, CDR2 SNEGSKA (reference sequence). The CDR3 DNA reads TGCAGTGCTCCCCACCAACTTTCCACCGGGGAGCTGTTTTTT. Translation: CSAPHQLSTGELFF.

There are a few counts of this clonotype. The rearrangement joins TRBV7-9 to TRBJ1-2, with TRBD1 matching 8 bases. The CDR3 is 16 amino acids. V lost 5 bases and J lost 6; bases outside the gene matches: 14. CDR1 is SEHNR and CDR2 is FQNEAQ in the germline V gene (reference sequence). CDR3 loop: CASSPFKDREDDGYTF. The CDR3 nucleotides read TGTGCCAGCAGCCCCTTCAAGGACAGGGAGGATGATGGCTACACCTTC.

This clonotype was seen only a few times. The chain has TRBV28 and TRBJ2-1; 10 bases line up with TRBD1. Trimming removed 8 bases from V and 8 bases from J; junction bases left unmatched: 9. The CDR3 is made up of 14 amino acids. Germline lookup yields CDR1 MDHEN and CDR2 SYDVKM. The CDR3 loop reads CASLRQGAGDEQFF. The CDR3 DNA is TGTGCCAGCTTGAGACAGGGGGCGGGAGATGAGCAGTTCTTC. Full variable domain (rest looked up from reference TRBV28 and TRBJ2-1): DVKVTQSSRYLVKRTGEKVFLECVQDMDHENMFWYRQDPGLGLRLIYFSYDVKMKEKGDIPEGYSVSREKKERFSLILESASTNQTSMYLCASLRQGAGDEQFFGPGTRLTVL.

A few counts support this clonotype. At one boundary the junction diverges from the germline segment, which might be a read error. This sequence joins TRBV6-7 and TRBJ2-2; possible D gene TRBD1, 6 bases. TRBV6-7 is labeled an ORF, and its function is uncertain. The CDR3 extends over 16 amino acids. CDR3 coding DNA: TGTGCCAGCAGTTACGTCGGGACATCGAAGACCGGGGAGCTGTTTTTT. Translation gives CASSYVGTSKTGELFF.

CDR3 in DNA: TGTGCCAGCAGCCCCTCTGAGGGGAGACTAGCGGGGCTGGAGACCCAGTACTTC. Its translation is CASSPSEGRLAGLETQYF. This chain links TRBV14 with TRBJ2-5; TRBD2 agrees at 11 bases. The CDR3 is made up of 18 amino acids. Germline V CDR1 and CDR2: SGHDN, FVKESK. Losses at the gene ends were 4 bases for V and 5 bases for J; bases not matched to a gene: 15.